A selection of T cell receptor beta chains follows, all from one sample in a study of response to subunit inactivated influenza vaccine. TCRdb re-called the RT-PCR reads through MiXCR, storing one row per CDR3 protein. Among 500,000 to 750,000 distinct CDR3 sequences listed, approximately 14% were seen once. The sample in question was PBMCs from blood, obtained about 13 days after vaccination. The origin of the receptors is a man aged 50 or older who received an inactivated influenza vaccine. The CDR3 runs from the conserved cysteine through the conserved F or W. Fields, in order: clone size, J gene, D gene, V gene, CDR3 protein, CDR3 DNA. The D gene is left open where the match is weak. Expanded clones get a size class; other rows say once, few or many, or leave the size out.

clone size: -; J gene: TRBJ2-7; D gene: -; V gene: TRBV20-1; CDR3 protein: CSARDGGQASYEQYF; CDR3 DNA: TGCAGTGCTAGAGATGGGGGACAAGCCTCCTACGAGCAGTACTTC
clone size: few; J gene: TRBJ2-2; D gene: -; V gene: TRBV4-2; CDR3 protein: CASSPRGGTNTGELFF; CDR3 DNA: TGTGCCAGCAGCCCCCGGGGCGGGACGAACACCGGGGAGCTGTTTTTT
clone size: -; J gene: TRBJ2-3; D gene: -; V gene: TRBV7-8; CDR3 protein: CASSQASRQDTQYF; CDR3 DNA: TGTGCCAGCAGCCAAGCTTCCAGGCAAGATACGCAGTATTTT
clone size: -; J gene: TRBJ2-1; D gene: TRBD1; V gene: TRBV6-2/TRBV6-3; CDR3 protein: CASRTGGIHNEQFF; CDR3 DNA: TGTGCCAGCAGAACAGGGGGTATTCACAATGAGCAGTTCTTC
clone size: -; J gene: TRBJ2-2; D gene: -; V gene: TRBV10-3; CDR3 protein: CAISVQGNTGELFF; CDR3 DNA: TGTGCCATCAGTGTACAGGGGAACACCGGGGAGCTGTTTTTT
clone size: -; J gene: TRBJ2-7; D gene: -; V gene: TRBV20-1; CDR3 protein: CSAISREQYF; CDR3 DNA: TGCAGTGCTATCTCCCGGGAGCAGTACTTC
clone size: few; J gene: TRBJ2-7; D gene: -; V gene: TRBV5-1; CDR3 protein: CASSLFVGGSYEQYF; CDR3 DNA: TGCGCCAGCAGCTTGTTTGTGGGAGGTAGCTACGAGCAGTACTTC
clone size: -; J gene: TRBJ2-3; D gene: -; V gene: TRBV21-1; CDR3 protein: CASSKGTSGSIVDTQYF; CDR3 DNA: TGTGCCAGCAGCAAAGGGACTAGCGGGAGTATTGTAGATACGCAGTATTTT
clone size: few; J gene: TRBJ2-1; D gene: TRBD2; V gene: TRBV7-2; CDR3 protein: CASSLATSGGAGTYNEQFF; CDR3 DNA: TGTGCCAGCAGCCTTGCGACTAGCGGGGGGGCTGGGACCTACAATGAGCAGTTCTTC
clone size: -; J gene: TRBJ1-3; D gene: -; V gene: TRBV7-3; CDR3 protein: CASSRYGLTAGNTIYF; CDR3 DNA: TGTGCCAGCAGCCGTTATGGGTTGACGGCTGGAAACACCATATATTTT
clone size: -; J gene: TRBJ2-1; D gene: -; V gene: TRBV10-3; CDR3 protein: CAISASGLLSSYNEQFF; CDR3 DNA: TGTGCCATCAGTGCCTCAGGACTCCTAAGCTCCTACAATGAGCAGTTCTTC
clone size: -; J gene: TRBJ1-2; D gene: TRBD1; V gene: TRBV24-1; CDR3 protein: CATSDGQGFSYGYTF; CDR3 DNA: TGTGCCACCAGTGATGGACAGGGGTTCTCCTATGGCTACACCTTC
clone size: few; J gene: TRBJ2-1; D gene: -; V gene: TRBV5-1; CDR3 protein: CASSFPDPEQFF; CDR3 DNA: TGCGCCAGCAGCTTTCCCGACCCTGAGCAGTTCTTC
clone size: -; J gene: TRBJ2-3; D gene: TRBD2; V gene: TRBV7-2; CDR3 protein: CASSLVLADTDTQYF; CDR3 DNA: TGTGCCAGCAGCTTAGTCCTAGCGGACACAGATACGCAGTATTTT
clone size: few; J gene: TRBJ2-7; D gene: -; V gene: TRBV3-1; CDR3 protein: CASSQGPAYEQYF; CDR3 DNA: TGTGCCAGCAGCCAAGGTCCGGCCTACGAGCAGTACTTC
clone size: few; J gene: TRBJ2-5; D gene: -; V gene: TRBV12-3/TRBV12-4; CDR3 protein: CASSLILGGQETQYF; CDR3 DNA: TGTGCCAGCAGTTTAATCTTAGGGGGCCAAGAGACCCAGTACTTC
clone size: -; J gene: TRBJ1-2; D gene: TRBD1; V gene: TRBV20-1; CDR3 protein: CSAAPGQEDYGYTF; CDR3 DNA: TGCAGTGCAGCTCCGGGACAGGAAGACTATGGCTACACCTTC
clone size: -; J gene: TRBJ2-2; D gene: -; V gene: TRBV7-8; CDR3 protein: CASSSRVLAGKAGELFF; CDR3 DNA: TGTGCCAGCAGCTCACGGGTGTTGGCGGGAAAGGCCGGGGAGCTGTTTTTT
clone size: -; J gene: TRBJ1-2; D gene: -; V gene: TRBV10-2; CDR3 protein: CASSESPEYGYTF; CDR3 DNA: TGCGCCAGCAGTGAGAGCCCGGAATATGGCTACACCTTC
clone size: -; J gene: TRBJ2-3; D gene: TRBD2; V gene: TRBV4-2; CDR3 protein: CASSQDRGGDTDTQYF; CDR3 DNA: TGTGCCAGCAGCCAAGATCGTGGGGGGGACACAGATACGCAGTATTTT
clone size: -; J gene: TRBJ1-2; D gene: TRBD1; V gene: TRBV12-3/TRBV12-4; CDR3 protein: CASTLGPGTGIVYGYTF; CDR3 DNA: TGTGCCAGCACCTTAGGCCCCGGGACAGGCATAGTCTATGGCTACACCTTC
clone size: few; J gene: TRBJ2-7; D gene: TRBD2; V gene: TRBV20-1; CDR3 protein: CSAGGTSGSLFEQYF; CDR3 DNA: TGCAGTGCTGGCGGGACTAGCGGGTCTTTATTCGAGCAGTACTTC
clone size: once; J gene: TRBJ2-1; D gene: -; V gene: TRBV12-3/TRBV12-4; CDR3 protein: CASSTGSLYNEQFF; CDR3 DNA: TGTGCCAGCAGTACGGGAAGCCTCTACAATGAGCAGTTCTTC
clone size: few; J gene: TRBJ1-2; D gene: -; V gene: TRBV6-1; CDR3 protein: CASSEAQAYGYTF; CDR3 DNA: TGTGCCAGCAGTGAAGCGCAGGCGTATGGCTACACCTTC
clone size: few; J gene: TRBJ2-3; D gene: TRBD2; V gene: TRBV20-1; CDR3 protein: CSASLAGSFTDTQYF; CDR3 DNA: TGCAGTGCTAGCCTAGCGGGGTCCTTCACAGATACGCAGTATTTT
clone size: -; J gene: TRBJ2-7; D gene: -; V gene: TRBV28; CDR3 protein: CASSFPQDNSEQYF; CDR3 DNA: TGTGCCAGCAGTTTCCCGCAGGATAACAGCGAGCAGTACTTC
clone size: -; J gene: TRBJ1-5; D gene: -; V gene: TRBV13; CDR3 protein: CASSLGRRQPQHF; CDR3 DNA: TGTGCCAGCAGTCTGGGTCGGCGGCAGCCCCAGCATTTT
clone size: few; J gene: TRBJ2-5; D gene: -; V gene: TRBV20-1; CDR3 protein: CSARGQIQETQYF; CDR3 DNA: TGCAGTGCTAGAGGACAGATCCAAGAGACCCAGTACTTC
clone size: few; J gene: TRBJ2-7; D gene: -; V gene: TRBV5-1; CDR3 protein: CASTPMGYYEQYF; CDR3 DNA: TGCGCCAGCACCCCGATGGGATACTACGAGCAGTACTTC
clone size: many; J gene: TRBJ2-7; D gene: -; V gene: TRBV29-1; CDR3 protein: CSVRRRVDSYEQYF; CDR3 DNA: TGCAGCGTTCGCCGTCGAGTGGACTCCTACGAGCAGTACTTC
clone size: -; J gene: TRBJ1-2; D gene: -; V gene: TRBV6-2/TRBV6-3; CDR3 protein: CASSDLGRILYGYTF; CDR3 DNA: TGTGCCAGCAGCGACCTCGGAAGAATCCTCTATGGCTACACCTTC
clone size: few; J gene: TRBJ2-3; D gene: -; V gene: TRBV24-1; CDR3 protein: CATSDETKITDTQYF; CDR3 DNA: TGTGCCACCAGTGACGAGACAAAGATCACAGATACGCAGTATTTT
clone size: few; J gene: TRBJ2-1; D gene: -; V gene: TRBV5-1; CDR3 protein: CASSLGLGWDNEQFF; CDR3 DNA: TGCGCCAGCAGCTTGGGGCTCGGGTGGGACAATGAGCAGTTCTTC
clone size: -; J gene: TRBJ2-2; D gene: -; V gene: TRBV29-1; CDR3 protein: CSFAGNTGELFF; CDR3 DNA: TGCAGCTTCGCAGGGAACACCGGGGAGCTGTTTTTT
clone size: -; J gene: TRBJ2-7; D gene: TRBD2; V gene: TRBV20-1; CDR3 protein: CSAREPGSGVARPHF; CDR3 DNA: TGCAGTGCTAGAGAACCGGGGAGCGGGGTCGCCCGCCCTCACTTC
clone size: many; J gene: TRBJ2-7; D gene: TRBD1; V gene: TRBV12-3/TRBV12-4; CDR3 protein: CASSSSRQGSYEQYF; CDR3 DNA: TGTGCCAGCAGTTCTTCCCGACAGGGCTCGTACGAGCAGTACTTC
clone size: few; J gene: TRBJ2-5; D gene: -; V gene: TRBV5-6; CDR3 protein: CASSLVSSETQYF; CDR3 DNA: TGTGCCAGCAGCTTGGTTTCAAGCGAGACCCAGTACTTC
clone size: -; J gene: TRBJ1-4; D gene: -; V gene: TRBV10-2; CDR3 protein: CASSESVGRENEKLFF; CDR3 DNA: TGCGCCAGCAGTGAGTCAGTTGGCAGGGAAAATGAAAAACTGTTTTTT
clone size: many; J gene: TRBJ2-1; D gene: -; V gene: TRBV19; CDR3 protein: CASSVHGGEQFF; CDR3 DNA: TGTGCCAGTAGTGTCCATGGGGGTGAGCAGTTCTTC
clone size: few; J gene: TRBJ1-1; D gene: -; V gene: TRBV20-1; CDR3 protein: CSARDKRWGGGRTEAFF; CDR3 DNA: TGCAGTGCTAGAGATAAACGATGGGGGGGCGGAAGAACTGAAGCTTTCTTT
clone size: few; J gene: TRBJ1-1; D gene: -; V gene: TRBV7-9; CDR3 protein: CASSFGVGDTEAFF; CDR3 DNA: TGTGCCAGCAGCTTCGGGGTCGGGGACACTGAAGCTTTCTTT
clone size: -; J gene: TRBJ2-4; D gene: -; V gene: TRBV5-4; CDR3 protein: CASSLDGAKNIQYF; CDR3 DNA: TGTGCCAGCAGCTTGGACGGGGCCAAAAACATTCAGTACTTC
clone size: few; J gene: TRBJ2-1; D gene: -; V gene: TRBV7-6; CDR3 protein: CASSPLPGRLGEQFF; CDR3 DNA: TGTGCCAGCAGCCCCCTCCCGGGACGATTGGGTGAGCAGTTCTTC
clone size: few; J gene: TRBJ2-5; D gene: -; V gene: TRBV18; CDR3 protein: CASSPPMGAKETQYF; CDR3 DNA: TGTGCCAGCTCACCACCAATGGGGGCTAAAGAGACCCAGTACTTC
clone size: few; J gene: TRBJ2-1; D gene: -; V gene: TRBV7-3; CDR3 protein: CASSLTTNHNEQFF; CDR3 DNA: TGTGCCAGCAGCTTAACGACTAACCACAATGAGCAGTTCTTC